Listed here are 28 T cell receptor beta chains from one sample, sequenced in a study of CD8 T cells in Susac syndrome. cDNA came from roughly 0.47 to 1 ug RNA primed by random hexamers. TCRdb reprocessed the immunoSEQ multiplex PCR reads with MiXCR, giving one entry per CDR3 protein. The table lists 250,000 to 300,000 distinct CDR3 sequences, approximately 81% of them singletons. Sequenced material: CD8+ T cells from PBMCs. All receptors come from a human donor with multiple sclerosis.

The rearrangement links TRBV19 to TRBJ1-1; tentative D call: TRBD1 (6 bases). Between the trimmed V and J ends, which lost 9 bases and 0 bases, there was a span of 14 bases. CDR3 length: 14 residues. The germline CDR1 and CDR2 sequences are LNHDA and SQIVND (reference sequence). The CDR3 sequence is CASADSSLNTEAFF. The CDR3 coding sequence is TGTGCCAGCGCGGACAGCTCTTTGAACACTGAAGCTTTCTTT. The full variable domain, with the rest looked up from reference TRBV19 and TRBJ1-1, is DGGITQSPKYLFRKEGQNVTLSCEQNLNHDAMYWYRQDPGQGLRLIYYSQIVNDFQKGDIAEGYSVSREKKESFPLTVTSAQKNPTAFYLCASADSSLNTEAFFGQGTRLTVV.

This clonotype was seen a few times. The chain employs TRBV7-9 and TRBJ2-7; D remains unclear. Germline-derived CDR1 and CDR2 are SEHNR and FQNEAQ (reference sequence). The CDR3 totals 12 residues. V lost 6 bases, J lost 7 bases, and 13 bases lay in between. The CDR3 DNA reads TGTGCCAGCAGTTCATCCGGACCGGAGCAGTACTTC. Translation gives CASSSSGPEQYF.

This rearrangement joins TRBV18 to TRBJ2-2; D unresolved. The CDR3 length is 14 residues. Germline V gene data show CDR1 as KGHSH and CDR2 as LQKENI. V lost 3 bases to trimming and J lost 4 bases, with 9 bases between them. In DNA form, the CDR3 reads TGTGCCAGCTCACCTAGGGCCTCCACCGGGGAGCTGTTTTTT. This translates into CASSPRASTGELFF.

The V gene is TRBV9, the J gene TRBJ2-7; the D is unclear. Germline V gene data show CDR1 as SGDLS and CDR2 as YYNGEE. This CDR3 comprises 14 residues. V lost 4 bases, J lost 5 bases, and 16 bases lay in between. CDR3 amino acids: CASSFEPSSHEQYF. CDR3 nucleotide sequence: TGTGCCAGCAGCTTCGAACCTAGTAGCCACGAGCAGTACTTC.

The table lists this clonotype with a count of one. V gene TRBV4-1 combines with J gene TRBJ1-3, with D possibly matching TRBD1 (6 bases). V lost 0 bases and J lost 0, with 12 bases in between. Looked up from germline, CDR1 is MGHRA and CDR2 is YSYEKL. The CDR3 runs to 17 residues. CDR3: CASSQDPGQHSGNTIYF. In DNA, the CDR3 is TGCGCCAGCAGCCAAGACCCGGGACAACACTCTGGAAACACCATATATTTT.

The chain uses TRBV12-3 or TRBV12-4 and TRBJ1-2, with D perhaps TRBD1 (6 bases). V lost 3 bases and J lost 7, with 12 bases in between. The CDR3 runs 13 residues. DNA of the CDR3: TGTGCCAGCAGTTTTCCTTCAGGGGCTGGCTACACCTTC. Translating it yields CASSFPSGAGYTF.

The sample holds a few counts of this clonotype. CDR3 sequence: CASSLGLETQYF. The CDR3 DNA follows: TGTGCCAGCAGCTTGGGCTTAGAGACCCAGTACTTC. The J gene is TRBJ2-5, the V gene TRBV7-9; D gene ambiguous. The V end lost 3 bases, the J end lost 4 bases, and 6 bases lay between the germline ends. This CDR3 is 12 amino acids long. Germline CDR1 and CDR2: SEHNR and FQNEAQ (reference sequence).

This chain joins TRBV19 and TRBJ1-1; D not resolved. The CDR3 is 13 residues long. Between the trimmed V and J ends, which lost 3 bases and 4 bases, there was a span of 9 bases. Germline V lookup: CDR1 LNHDA, CDR2 SQIVND (reference sequence). CDR3 sequence (DNA): TGTGCCAGTAGTATCCTGGGAACCACTGAAGCTTTCTTT. Amino acids: CASSILGTTEAFF.

V gene TRBV29-1 combines with J gene TRBJ2-1; maybe TRBD2 (5 bases). Germline V CDR1 and CDR2: SQVTM, ANQGSEA. Trimming pared 8 bases from V and 2 bases from J, leaving 19 bases between. The CDR3 covers 15 residues. Here the CDR3 reads CSLYFSGWPYNEQFF. In nucleotides, the CDR3 is TGCAGCCTCTATTTCTCGGGATGGCCCTACAATGAGCAGTTCTTC.

The V and J genes are TRBV20-1 and TRBJ2-1; D may be TRBD1 (6 bases). V lost 5 bases to trimming and J lost 7 bases, with 27 bases between them. The CDR3 contains 17 residues. Germline CDR1 DFQATT, CDR2 SNEGSKA (reference sequence). DNA of the CDR3: TGCAGTGCTGATGGACGGCCGGACAGCGTACCGGGGAATGAGCAGTTCTTC. This encodes CSADGRPDSVPGNEQFF.

The chain uses TRBV5-4 and TRBJ2-7; D may be TRBD2 (6 bases). Trimming stripped 4 bases from V and 2 bases from J, with 13 bases between. The CDR3 is made up of 14 amino acids. Germline CDR1 SGHNT, CDR2 YYREEE (reference sequence). The CDR3 DNA reads TGTGCCAGCAGCCCGGGGGACCCTACCTACGAGCAGTACTTC. This encodes CASSPGDPTYEQYF.

The rearrangement links TRBV28 to TRBJ2-7, with TRBD1 as a possible D gene (5 bases). The CDR3 is made up of 13 amino acids. CDR1 is MDHEN, CDR2 SYDVKM, per germline. The V gene lost 7 bases and the J gene lost 3 bases, with 13 bases spanning the gap. The CDR3 nucleotides read TGTGCCAGCATAGGGGTACTAAGCTACGAGCAGTACTTC. It codes for CASIGVLSYEQYF.

This chain joins TRBV9 and TRBJ2-1; the D is unclear. Trimming took off 0 bases at V and 8 bases at J, with 15 bases between the two ends. The CDR3 has 15 amino acids. The germline V gene encodes CDR1 SGDLS and CDR2 YYNGEE. The CDR3 bases are TGTGCCAGCAGCGTAGGGGTAGGCCTCGAGTATGAGCAGTTCTTC. This sequence encodes CASSVGVGLEYEQFF.

This sequence joins TRBV5-1 and TRBJ2-1; D is unresolved. V was cut by 5 bases and J by 6 bases, with 18 bases left in between. The CDR3 runs to 15 residues. Per germline, CDR1 SGHRS and CDR2 YFSETQ. The CDR3 loop reads CASSFTTLVRNEQFF. In DNA form, the CDR3 reads TGCGCCAGCAGTTTTACCACTCTAGTTCGCAATGAGCAGTTCTTC.

V is TRBV27 and J is TRBJ2-7; TRBD1 agrees at 8 bases. The CDR3 is made up of 15 amino acids. The V gene's germline CDR1 is MNHEY and CDR2 SMNVEV (reference sequence). Unmatched junction bases numbered 3, after V lost 0 bases and J lost 2 bases. In DNA, the CDR3 is TGTGCCAGCAGTTTATCTTGGACAGGGCCCTACGAGCAGTACTTC. Amino acid sequence: CASSLSWTGPYEQYF.

The chain combines TRBV27 with TRBJ2-5; possibly TRBD1 or TRBD2 for D (6 bases each). Trimming left V 4 bases short and J 1 base short, with 10 bases between. This CDR3 region has 14 residues. Germline CDR1 and CDR2: MNHEY and SMNVEV (reference sequence). CDR3 in DNA: TGTGCCAGCAGTTCTGGGGGGCTCCAAGAGACCCAGTACTTC. Residues: CASSSGGLQETQYF.

The chain recombines TRBV28 with TRBJ2-7, with 9 nucleotides matching TRBD2. Germline V lookup: CDR1 MDHEN, CDR2 SYDVKM. V lost 4 bases and J lost 2; bases outside the gene matches: 9. The CDR3 has 16 amino acids. This CDR3 reads CASSYYPSGATYEQYF. CDR3 nucleotides: TGTGCCAGCAGTTACTACCCTAGCGGGGCCACCTACGAGCAGTACTTC.

This clonotype was counted a single time. DNA of the CDR3: TGTGCCAGCAGTAACAGACCTAACTATGGCTACACCTTC. Translated, it gives CASSNRPNYGYTF. The chain recombines TRBV27 with TRBJ1-2, with D uncertain. This CDR3 spans 13 amino acids. The germline V and J ends were trimmed by 5 bases and 0 bases, with 7 bases remaining between them. Looked up from germline, CDR1 is MNHEY and CDR2 is SMNVEV (reference sequence).

The chain has TRBV27 and TRBJ2-2; TRBD2 might be the D (6 bases). Deletions cut 8 bases from V and 6 bases from J, with 13 bases between. Germline V gene sequence: CDR1 MNHEY, CDR2 SMNVEV (reference sequence). The CDR3 is 13 amino acids. CDR3 amino acids: CASSEWGAGELFF. The DNA of the CDR3 is TGTGCCAGCTCGGAATGGGGGGCCGGGGAGCTGTTTTTT.

V usage is TRBV27 and J usage is TRBJ2-7; D is unresolved. CDR1 is MNHEY, CDR2 SMNVEV, per germline (reference sequence). The CDR3 sequence is 14 residues long. V was trimmed by 0 bases and J by 2 bases, leaving 8 bases between them. CDR3 region: CASSLSEPAYEQYF. CDR3 sequence (DNA): TGTGCCAGCAGTTTATCAGAGCCAGCCTACGAGCAGTACTTC.

The chain joins TRBV28 to TRBJ2-7; 10 positions agree with TRBD1. Germline trimming cut 5 bases from V and 0 bases from J; bases unmatched to any gene: 10. The germline CDR1 and CDR2 sequences are MDHEN and SYDVKM. CDR3 length equals 17 residues. The CDR3 reads CASSGSGQGFVSYEQYF. CDR3 DNA sequence: TGTGCCAGCAGTGGTTCGGGACAGGGGTTCGTCTCCTACGAGCAGTACTTC. The full variable domain, its missing parts supplied by reference TRBV28 and TRBJ2-7, is DVKVTQSSRYLVKRTGEKVFLECVQDMDHENMFWYRQDPGLGLRLIYFSYDVKMKEKGDIPEGYSVSREKKERFSLILESASTNQTSMYLCASSGSGQGFVSYEQYFGPGTRLTVT.

The V call is TRBV5-4, the J call TRBJ2-1; TRBD2 matches at 10 bases. CDR1 is SGHNT and CDR2 is YYREEE in the germline V gene (reference sequence). The CDR3 loop spans 16 amino acids. The J segment lost 2 bases and the V segment lost 4 bases, leaving 6 bases of the junction unmatched. CDR3: CASSRSGTSAYNEQFF. CDR3 nucleotide sequence: TGTGCCAGCAGCCGCAGCGGGACTAGCGCCTACAATGAGCAGTTCTTC.

The chain joins TRBV10-3 to TRBJ1-2; D remains ambiguous. CDR3 length: 14 amino acids. V lost 2 bases, J lost 1 base, and 8 bases lay in between. The V gene's germline CDR1 is ENHRY and CDR2 SYGVKD. This CDR3 is CAISEPGDNYGYTF. CDR3 sequence (DNA): TGTGCCATCAGTGAGCCGGGCGATAACTATGGCTACACCTTC.

The chain recombines TRBV6-5 with TRBJ1-1; the match to TRBD1 covers 9 bases. The CDR3 runs 15 residues. Germline V CDR1 and CDR2: MNHEY, SVGAGI. Trimming took 2 bases from V and 4 from J; bases not matched to a gene: 5. In DNA form, the CDR3 reads TGTGCCAGCAGTTACATGGACAGGGGAGGCACTGAAGCTTTCTTT. This gives the protein CASSYMDRGGTEAFF.

The V and J genes are TRBV5-1 and TRBJ2-7, with a tentative D call TRBD1 (5 bases). V was clipped by 0 bases and J by 5 bases, with 12 bases between them. This CDR3 is 14 amino acids long. CDR1 and CDR2 from the germline V gene are SGHRS and YFSETQ. For the CDR3, the DNA is TGCGCCAGCAGCTTGGAGCAGGGTGGGAACGAGCAGTACTTC. This translates into CASSLEQGGNEQYF.

The rearrangement uses TRBV9 and TRBJ1-5; 8 bases line up with TRBD1. The CDR3 is made up of 14 amino acids. CDR1 is SGDLS and CDR2 is YYNGEE in the germline V gene. V was pared by 5 bases and J by 9 bases, with 10 bases of the junction left unmatched. CDR3 residues: CASSVQGGARPQHF. The CDR3 coding sequence is TGTGCCAGCAGTGTACAGGGGGGCGCGCGGCCCCAGCATTTT.

This clonotype appeared a few times. V is TRBV27 and J is TRBJ2-7, with unresolved D. The V gene's germline CDR1 is MNHEY and CDR2 SMNVEV (reference sequence). The CDR3 runs 13 residues. With 3 bases removed from V and 3 bases from J, the gap between germline ends came to 9 bases. The CDR3 sequence is CASSFISRYEQYF. The DNA for the CDR3 is TGTGCCAGCAGTTTTATTTCCCGCTACGAGCAGTACTTC.

The J gene is TRBJ2-4, the V gene TRBV7-9; 9 bases map to TRBD1. The CDR3 length is 17 residues. V shed 1 base, J shed 1 base, and the junction held 5 bases outside the gene matches. CDR1 SEHNR and CDR2 FQNEAQ come from the germline V gene (reference sequence). The CDR3 sequence: CASSLVGQGLAKNIQYF. The CDR3 DNA reads TGTGCCAGCAGCTTAGTAGGACAGGGGCTGGCCAAAAACATTCAGTACTTC.